This T cell receptor (beta chain) was sequenced in a study of cytomegalovirus exposure and HLA in healthy donors (dated 2017 in TCRdb). General notes on the study: In an earlier analysis of 450 to 750 of the donors, 250 to 350 Gb of sequence data and some 120 million unique TCR beta sequences from some 170 million T cells were reported. An early release covering 500 to 750 HLA-typed donors comprised about 300 gigabases of sequencing data and approximately 85 million unique TCR sequences. Of the approximately 400 genotyped donors, around 81% fell in the genetic ancestry cluster associated with self-reported Caucasian donors. The aim of the study was to test whether cataloging public T cell receptors could identify signatures of past pathogen exposure. The study used immunosequencing to profile the T cell repertoires of about 670 subjects and linked those repertoires to cytomegalovirus serostatus. Besides the first cohort of some 670 subjects, a separate validation cohort made up of some 110 different subjects was used. The study combined high-throughput TCR immunosequencing, statistical association of individual TCRs with disease status, and machine learning to predict cytomegalovirus infection status. To study patterns of TCR occurrence, a later analysis re-analyzed previously published TCR beta repertoires from several hundred donors and added high-resolution HLA genotyping. Rather than drawing on any new phenotypic data, the later analysis identified candidate immune exposures from TCR beta sequences and the way those sequences occurred across donors. An earlier analysis of approximately 630 of the donors applied high-throughput TCR beta sequencing to assess whether each TCR beta V gene segment acted as functional or pseudogenic. Donor age, sex, ethnicity and CMV serostatus were collected together with the repertoire data. Genome-wide SNP genotypes for about 55% of the roughly 670 donors were used in a later genetic analysis, which treated that subset as a discovery cohort. Every repertoire in the discovery cohort had been generated on one and the same sequencing platform. HLA typing covered class I and class II loci at four-digit resolution. Typing coverage differed by locus: A, B, C, DRB1 and DQB1 were typed in roughly 620-640 donors, DQA1 in about 500, DPA1 in around 610, and DPB1 in 472. Roughly 5 DR-DQ haplotypes were handled as single units for association and clustering, since linkage in the cohort was strong. Among roughly 400 genotyped donors of the cohort, an average of around 250,000 unique TCR beta nucleotide sequences was sequenced per donor, of which about 18% were non-productive.

The cohort consisted of 650 to 850 healthy bone marrow donors. At the time of sampling, every cohort member was nominally healthy, though immune exposures that went unrecorded were likely present. The donor tested CMV seronegative and was one of the 352 seronegative cohort members. Each donor provided a peripheral blood sample, and peripheral blood mononuclear cells were used for TCR beta sequencing. The Qiagen DNeasy Blood Extraction Kit was used to extract genomic DNA from the blood cell samples. Here is what the overall study found, with its caveats: Specific HLA alleles were associated with 15,000 to 20,000 TCR beta sequences at a false discovery rate of 0.05 in a later analysis. The sequencing pipeline was judged likely to have produced a cluster of highly shared sequence variants as a technical artifact. Assigning TCR associations to individual alleles was difficult when HLA alleles, especially DR and DQ, strongly co-occurred. An earlier analysis of 587 of the donors showed that most TCR beta V segments appeared in productive rearrangements either about 87% or about 30% of the time, which broadly matched IMGT annotations. A later genetic analysis associated a missense DCLRE1C variant with V-gene and J-gene trimming of TCR beta chains, and an independent cohort replicated the association. A further reported finding was that TCR beta sequences accurately predicted the HLA-A and HLA-B alleles for most subjects in the first cohort. Compared with equally common non-associated chains, HLA-associated TCR beta chains in a later analysis were more clonally expanded and had lower generation probabilities. In a later analysis, the rate of TCR association differed among HLA loci, with DRB1 alleles having the most associated TCRs and HLA-C alleles having the fewest. In a later analysis, several top co-occurrence clusters were reported to appear linked to parvovirus B19, influenza, CMV and Epstein-Barr virus. A few of the identified cytomegalovirus-associated TCR beta chains were confirmed in vitro to be specific for cytomegalovirus antigens. Most CMV-associated TCR beta chains appeared to be HLA-restricted in a later analysis, and the HLA associations seemed to be driven largely by CMV exposure. Roughly uniform sequencing depth across donors was assumed in presence/absence analyses, although this assumption may not hold. A total of 150 to 200 TCR beta chains were listed by the study as associated with cytomegalovirus. The only immune exposure information available for the cohort was CMV serostatus. Correlated functional status among segregating V segments might be attributable to linkage disequilibrium, but an unknown experimental factor could not be ruled out. HLA typing was unavailable for some donors at each locus, so association tests used only the typed subset. In a later genetic analysis, fewer N-insertions in productive TCRs were reported among donors in an Asian-associated ancestry cluster than the approximately 710-donor mean. The cohort was sequenced for TCR beta chains only, and without alpha or paired-chain data the features that could be detected were limited. In both the original and validation cohorts, the classifier was reported to diagnose cytomegalovirus status with high specificity and sensitivity. Because counts were too low, under 20 rarely observed V segments, including chromosome 9 orphons, were left out of the earlier analysis of 587 of the donors. Most TCR sequences were observed very rarely across donors, whereas some public TCRs were present in many individuals. The authors suggested that the approach could potentially be generalized to other disease states and immunological phenotypes.

Libraries came from the immunoSEQ multiplex PCR assay. For the multiplex PCR, a mixture combining 60 forward primers for TCR Vbeta segments and 13 reverse primers for TCR Jbeta segments was used. The CDR3 region of rearranged TCR beta genes was amplified from genomic DNA by a multiplex PCR assay. On the Illumina HiSeq System, the amplified TCR beta libraries were sequenced as 87-base-pair reads. The source study handled its data this way. A later analysis counted 65 million to 90 million unique TCR beta chains across the roughly 700 repertoires, and 9.5 million to 11 million of these chains were shared by at least two donors. Raw reads were error-corrected and collapsed into unique sequences by a nearest-neighbor algorithm in which closely related sequences were merged to remove PCR and sequencing errors. Alignment of CDR3 sequences to IMGT reference sequences was used to assign V, D and J gene segments. Each retained sequence needed at least a six-nucleotide match to both a V gene segment and a J gene segment. Rearrangements were classified as productive when the CDR3 lacked stop codons and remained in frame with V and J, and all other rearrangements were classified as non-productive. CDR3 was defined according to IMGT convention as the region running from the second conserved V-encoded cysteine to the conserved J-encoded phenylalanine. The earlier analysis of about 570 of the donors excluded any sequence lacking an unambiguous match to a single V gene segment. In an earlier analysis of 500 to 750 of the donors, V segments were called functional above 56.7% productive rearrangements and were called segregating when the between-donor standard deviation exceeded 5%. A statistical classification framework was built to diagnose cytomegalovirus status from the catalog of TCR beta chain sequences. In a later analysis, V and J genes were assigned by comparing TCR nucleotide sequences against IMGT/GENE-DB human TR gene sequences. A later analysis assigned CDR3 sequences and most-parsimonious VDJ recombination scenarios with the TCRdist pipeline. A later analysis defined each TCR beta chain by its CDR3 amino acid sequence plus V-gene family, and excluded reads lacking a unique V-gene family. As a way to deal with suspected cross-contamination and a sequencing artifact, a later analysis dropped 450 to 600 nucleotide sequences that were highly shared and had low generation probability. In a later analysis, a clonal expansion index for each public chain was calculated from normalized within-repertoire ranks of inferred template counts. In a later analysis, generation probabilities were computed with a VDJ recombination model fitted to out-of-frame rearrangements, and the resulting probabilities were checked against IGoR. In a later analysis, hypergeometric tests were used to score TCR-TCR, TCR-HLA and TCR-CMV co-occurrence, with a repertoire-size bias correction applied to TCR pairs. To estimate false discovery rates, a later analysis permuted the HLA or CMV assignments 20 times. In a later analysis, co-occurring TCRs were grouped using DBSCAN, and TCRdist sequence similarity was added for clustering within HLA-allele-positive subsets. Repertoires with fewer than 30,000 or more than 120,000 public chains, plus five repertoires with anomalous nucleotide sharing, were excluded from co-occurrence clustering. The clones in this table, taken by TCRdb from immuneACCESS, are in-frame only. Not every clone is retained; where verified, under half of the shortfall comes from an unresolved V gene, and the cause of the rest is unknown. V, J and clone size derive from that table, while D and trimming were established from the DNA sequence. Within this sample are about 190,000 clones, with around three quarters of them counted one time only. The biggest ten clones account for roughly 1.6% of the sample.

This clone occurred many times. The antigen it binds to is not known. No much larger clonotype is one base removed from it; base qualities were not supplied. The source material was PBMCs. The source is a young woman in good health and CMV-seronegative.

The CDR3 here reads CASSRGTGGVTEAFF. In nucleotides, the sequence is TGCGCCAGCAGCAGAGGGACAGGGGGCGTCACTGAAGCTTTCTTT. The sequence links TRBV5-1 to TRBJ1-1; 12 bases in the junction line up with TRBD1. From the cysteine up to the phenylalanine, the CDR3 has a length of 15 residues. CDR3 DNA is the only sequence kept; it has 45 bases, read in frame from the first base. The germline V gene gives CDR1 as SGHRS and CDR2 as YFSETQ. Trimming takes 4 bases off V and 4 bases off J; junction bases not matched to a gene: 5.